This is a list of T cell receptor beta chains from one sample in a study of blood T cell repertoires in COVID-19. Profiling relied on immunoSEQ multiplex PCR, and the TCRdb table lists in-frame clones only, not all of them. The table shows about 480,000 clones, with around 85% occurring only once. The sample taken for sequencing was PBMCs or T cells enriched from blood (not recorded which). The source is a woman in her sixties who had recovered from COVID-19. Both conserved end residues are part of each CDR3. A D gene is named only where the DNA matches it firmly. Expanded clones are given a class, and other clones once, few, many or no size at all.

d_gene,v_gene,j_gene,abundance,CDR3nt,CDR3aa
NA,TRBV11-2,TRBJ1-4,NA,TGTGCCAGCAGCCTTCGAGGGATTAATGAAAAACTGTTTTTT,CASSLRGINEKLFF
TRBD1,TRBV19,TRBJ1-3,NA,TGTGCCAGTAGTGGCGGACAGGAAACTGGAAACACCATATATTTT,CASSGGQETGNTIYF
TRBD1,TRBV6-5,TRBJ1-2,NA,TGTGCCAGCCGACAGGGGAACTATGGCTACACCTTC,CASRQGNYGYTF
TRBD1,TRBV5-8,TRBJ1-4,NA,TGTGCCAGCAGCATCGGGACAGCAGCAACTAATGAAAAACTGTTTTTT,CASSIGTAATNEKLFF
TRBD1,TRBV2,TRBJ1-1,NA,TGTGCCAGCAGCCCTATGACAGGGCTCGCGGCTGAAGCTTTCTTT,CASSPMTGLAAEAFF
TRBD2,TRBV5-6,TRBJ2-5,few,TGTGCCAGCAGCTGGGGGACTAGCCCATGGGAACAAGAGACCCAGTACTTC,CASSWGTSPWEQETQYF
NA,TRBV4-2,TRBJ2-1,NA,TGTGCCAGCAGCCAACGAGCATTGGGGGCCGGTTACAATGAGCAGTTCTTC,CASSQRALGAGYNEQFF
TRBD2,TRBV15,TRBJ2-3,once,TGTGCCACCAGCAGAGATCCCTGGACTAGCGGGGGAGATACGCAGTATTTT,CATSRDPWTSGGDTQYF
TRBD1,TRBV10-3,TRBJ1-4,NA,TGTGCCATCAGTGTACAGGGGGGGTATGAAAAACTGTTTTTT,CAISVQGGYEKLFF
NA,TRBV30,TRBJ1-2,NA,TGTGCCTGGAGTGACCAGGGATTGGGTTATGGCTACACCTTC,CAWSDQGLGYGYTF
NA,TRBV6-2/TRBV6-3,TRBJ2-7,few,TGTGCCAGCAGCCGCACTTCCCAGGGTCTCGCCTACGAGCAGTACTTC,CASSRTSQGLAYEQYF
TRBD2,TRBV5-6,TRBJ2-7,NA,TGTGCCAGCAGCTTCCCGGGACTAGCACCCGAGCAGTACTTC,CASSFPGLAPEQYF
TRBD1,TRBV27,TRBJ2-7,NA,TGTGCCAGCAGTCTAAGATGGGACAGGGGCTACGAGCAGTACTTC,CASSLRWDRGYEQYF
NA,TRBV24-1,TRBJ1-5,NA,TGTGCCACCAGTGATTTGACGGGAGGACAGCCCCAGCATTTT,CATSDLTGGQPQHF
NA,TRBV19,TRBJ1-2,NA,TGTGCCAGTAGTATTGGCCAGGGCCTCTATGGCTACACCTTC,CASSIGQGLYGYTF
TRBD1,TRBV19,TRBJ1-2,once,TGTGCCAGTAGAACCCGACAGGGCGGCATCTATGGCTACACCTTC,CASRTRQGGIYGYTF
TRBD1,TRBV7-9,TRBJ2-7,NA,TGTGCCAGCAGCTTGGACAGGGCCGAGCAGTACTTC,CASSLDRAEQYF
NA,TRBV19,TRBJ1-1,NA,TGTGCCAGTAGTATATTACCCGGGACAACGTCTGAAGCTTTCTTT,CASSILPGTTSEAFF
NA,TRBV12-3/TRBV12-4,TRBJ1-5,once,TGTGCCAGCAGGAGGCAGCTCAATCAGCCCCAGCATTTT,CASRRQLNQPQHF
NA,TRBV18,TRBJ2-1,NA,TGTGCCAGCTCACCAGAAACAGGCGGTGGGAATGGGCAGTTCTTC,CASSPETGGGNGQFF